The 10 T cell receptor beta chains below all came from one sample that was sequenced in a study of T-cell reconstitution after alpha-beta-depleted transplantation in children. TCRbeta library construction was performed incorporating unique molecular identifiers. TCRdb fed the PCR reads into MiXCR, producing one record per CDR3 protein. Seen here are hundreds of thousands of distinct CDR3 sequences, approximately 11% observed once, and the top ten hold 28%. The sequences come from PBMCs, collected before TCRalphabeta/CD19-depleted stem cell transplant. These receptors were collected from a child under two years old with acute myeloid leukemia, due to receive a stem cell transplant.

The sample holds a few counts of this clonotype. The chain links TRBV5-1 to TRBJ2-2; the D is unclear. Trimming left V 2 bases short and J 0 bases short, with 29 bases between. This CDR3 is 22 amino acids long. Germline assignment: CDR1 SGHRS and CDR2 YFSETQ. The CDR3 region is CASSFTYIQPSNVKTNTGELFF. The CDR3, as DNA: TGCGCCAGCAGCTTCACCTATATCCAGCCCTCGAACGTGAAAACGAACACCGGGGAGCTGTTTTTT.

This clonotype was recorded many times. V usage is TRBV20-1 and J usage is TRBJ1-1, with TRBD1 matching over 7 bases. The V segment lost 2 bases and the J segment 5 bases; nucleotides outside the gene matches: 8. The length of the CDR3 is 14 residues. Germline CDR1 and CDR2: DFQATT and SNEGSKA (reference sequence). This CDR3 reads CSARPNDRETEAFF. The DNA of the CDR3 is TGCAGTGCTAGACCGAACGACAGGGAAACTGAAGCTTTCTTT.

This clonotype was picked up many times. The J gene is TRBJ2-2, the V gene TRBV10-3; TRBD1 might be the D (5 bases). The CDR3 is 14 amino acids. From germline, CDR1 is ENHRY and CDR2 SYGVKD. Trimming cost V 2 bases and J 2 bases, with 6 bases left between them. The DNA for the CDR3 is TGTGCCATCAGTGAGGACAGTAACACCGGGGAGCTGTTTTTT. Translating gives CAISEDSNTGELFF.

This clonotype was seen ten or more times. This chain links TRBV20-1 with TRBJ1-5, with no clear D. The V and J ends lost 6 bases and 4 bases respectively, with 16 bases between them. Germline V CDR1 and CDR2: DFQATT, SNEGSKA (reference sequence). There are 14 residues in the CDR3. The CDR3 spells CSASGPFHNQPQHF. The DNA for the CDR3 is TGCAGTGCCTCGGGCCCCTTTCATAATCAGCCCCAGCATTTT.

This clonotype has ten or more counts. The chain joins TRBV3-1 to TRBJ1-1; possible D gene TRBD1, 5 bases. CDR1 is LGHDT, CDR2 YNNKEL, per germline (reference sequence). V was trimmed by 7 bases and J by 5 bases, leaving 17 bases between them. The CDR3 has 14 amino acids. DNA of the CDR3: TGTGCCAGCACCCCCACGGGGGGAGGAACTGAAGCTTTCTTT. It encodes CASTPTGGGTEAFF.

In its sample, this clonotype was seen many times. This chain connects TRBV19 to TRBJ2-1, with TRBD2 matching 8 bases. The CDR3 consists of 17 residues. The germline gives CDR1 LNHDA, CDR2 SQIVND (reference sequence). After removal of 6 bases from V and 0 bases from J, the junction contained 10 bases not matched to a gene. The CDR3 protein is CASRATSGQNSYNEQFF. Here the CDR3 DNA reads TGTGCCAGTAGGGCTACTAGCGGCCAGAACTCCTACAATGAGCAGTTCTTC.

This clonotype was counted many times. The chain uses TRBV20-1 and TRBJ2-3; TRBD2 agrees at 11 bases. The J segment lost 8 bases and the V segment lost 1 base, leaving 11 bases of the junction unmatched. CDR1 is DFQATT, CDR2 SNEGSKA, per germline (reference sequence). This CDR3 comprises 16 residues. The CDR3 DNA is TGCAGTGCTAGAGGGCGGGGACTAGCGGCCGAGGGTACGCAGTATTTT. Amino acid sequence: CSARGRGLAAEGTQYF.

This clonotype was counted at least ten times. The chain couples TRBV12-3 or TRBV12-4 to TRBJ2-7, with D tentatively TRBD2 (5 bases). CDR3 length: 13 residues. Trimming stripped 5 bases from V and 4 bases from J, with 12 bases between. The CDR3 reads CASSLRAQYEQYF. CDR3 in DNA: TGTGCCAGCAGTCTGAGGGCCCAGTACGAGCAGTACTTC.

This clonotype was counted ten times or more. The gene calls are TRBV5-1 and TRBJ1-6; D not resolved. Germline V gives CDR1 SGHRS, CDR2 YFSETQ. The CDR3 has 15 residues. Trimming took off 0 bases at V and 5 bases at J, with 9 bases between the two ends. For the CDR3, the DNA is TGCGCCAGCAGCTTGGTTTGGGAGGATAATTCACCCCTCCACTTT. Protein product: CASSLVWEDNSPLHF.

The chain joins TRBV9 to TRBJ2-1, with D perhaps TRBD2 (6 bases). Germline V gene sequence: CDR1 SGDLS, CDR2 YYNGEE. V lost 3 bases, J lost 8 bases, and 15 bases lay in between. This CDR3 comprises 14 residues. CDR3 in amino acids: CASSETGTGDEQFF. DNA for the CDR3: TGTGCCAGCAGCGAAACTGGGACTGGCGATGAGCAGTTCTTC.